One and the same sample provided the 16 T cell receptor beta chains below, sequenced in a study of PD-L1 blockade in urothelial cancer (dated by TCRdb to about 2017). The library was prepared using the immunoSEQ multiplex PCR assay. TCRdb re-hosts the immuneACCESS table, in-frame sequences only. Its copies lack some clones; in the studies checked, an unresolved V gene accounts for under half of them, and the cause for the rest is not known. The sample table lists about 71,000 clones, less than 90% of them with a count of one. The ten biggest clones cover less than 3.5% of the sample. Here the sequenced sample was PBMCs, taken around atezolizumab (anti-PD-L1) treatment. The receptors originated from a man aged 55-75 years with urothelial cancer.

V is TRBV5-4 and J is TRBJ1-5; no definite D call. Trimming pared 0 bases from V and 5 bases from J, leaving 9 bases between. Germline V gene data show CDR1 as SGHNT and CDR2 as YYREEE (reference sequence). The length of the CDR3 is 14 residues. This CDR3 is CASSLDLQDQPQHF. In DNA, the CDR3 is TGTGCCAGCAGCTTGGACTTGCAGGATCAGCCCCAGCATTTT.

This chain connects TRBV28 to TRBJ1-2, with TRBD1 matching over 8 bases. Germline CDR1 is MDHEN and CDR2 is SYDVKM. The CDR3 is 16 residues long. With V trimmed by 4 bases and J by 8 bases, 15 bases remained unmatched. CDR3 amino acids: CASSSGGGIRGSGYTF. CDR3 DNA sequence: TGTGCCAGCAGTTCAGGGGGCGGGATAAGGGGTAGCGGCTACACCTTC.

This clone was found a few times. The chain uses TRBV6-6 and TRBJ1-2, with unresolved D. V lost 6 bases and J 3 bases, leaving 17 bases between the germline ends. The CDR3 loop spans 15 amino acids. Germline CDR1 is MNHNY and CDR2 is SVGAGI (reference sequence). The CDR3 DNA sequence: TGTGCCAGCAGCCCACCGCCAGGTGGGCACTATGGCTACACCTTC. Translated: CASSPPPGGHYGYTF.

V is TRBV5-1 and J is TRBJ1-1; 7 nucleotides line up with TRBD1. V lost 3 bases to trimming and J lost 3 bases; unmatched junction nucleotides: 2. This CDR3 region has 13 residues. Germline V gene sequence: CDR1 SGHRS, CDR2 YFSETQ. The CDR3 loop reads CASSSQGDTEAFF. CDR3 sequence (DNA): TGCGCCAGCAGCTCCCAGGGGGACACTGAAGCTTTCTTT.

The chain has TRBV7-8 and TRBJ2-6, with D perhaps TRBD1 (6 bases). The CDR3 has 14 amino acids. The germline V gene encodes CDR1 SGHVS and CDR2 FQNEAQ. V shed 5 bases and J shed 15 bases, with 20 bases lying between them. Here the CDR3 DNA reads TGTGCCAGCAGCCCATACAGGGTTTGGGCGGACCTGACTTTC. Protein: CASSPYRVWADLTF.

This clone was detected once. This chain uses TRBV6-1 with TRBJ1-1; D possibly corresponds to TRBD1 (5 bases). The V end lost 4 bases, the J end lost 1 base, and 7 bases lay between the germline ends. Germline-derived CDR1 and CDR2 are MNHNS and SASEGT. The CDR3 spans 13 residues. The CDR3 sequence is CASSGTPNTEAFF. The CDR3 DNA reads as TGTGCCAGCAGTGGGACACCGAACACTGAAGCTTTCTTT.

The rearrangement links TRBV2 to TRBJ2-2, with TRBD2 identical over 12 bases. From germline, CDR1 is SNHLY and CDR2 FYNNEI. The CDR3 consists of 15 residues. V lost 7 bases and J lost 7; bases outside the gene matches: 7. The CDR3 bases are TGTGCCAGCATGCAGACTAGCGGGAGCGTCGGGGAGCTGTTTTTT. It translates to CASMQTSGSVGELFF.

V usage is TRBV14 and J usage is TRBJ2-7, with D maybe TRBD1 (5 bases). The V gene lost 1 base and the J gene lost 6 bases, with 22 bases spanning the gap. CDR3 length equals 17 residues. The germline V gene encodes CDR1 SGHDN and CDR2 FVKESK. Here the CDR3 reads CASSQVGAQGKRSEQYF. The DNA for the CDR3 is TGTGCCAGCAGCCAAGTAGGCGCCCAGGGCAAACGGTCCGAGCAGTACTTC.

This chain links TRBV2 with TRBJ1-5; D is perhaps TRBD1 (6 bases). This CDR3 comprises 17 residues. Per germline, CDR1 SNHLY and CDR2 FYNNEI. Trimming pared 6 bases from V and 7 bases from J, leaving 25 bases between. DNA for the CDR3: TGTGCCAGCAGGCCGGGGGGGGGCAGGGTTTCTTCCCAGCCCCAGCATTTT. As protein: CASRPGGGRVSSQPQHF.

This clone showed up just a few times. The chain joins TRBV7-2 to TRBJ2-2, with D unclear. The CDR3 length is 14 residues. Trimming left V 1 base short and J 4 bases short, with 7 bases between. Germline V CDR1 and CDR2: SGHTA, FQGNSA. CDR3 loop: CASSLGAITGELFF. CDR3 DNA: TGTGCCAGCAGCTTAGGGGCGATCACCGGGGAGCTGTTTTTT. Full variable domain (rest looked up from reference TRBV7-2 and TRBJ2-2): GAGVSQSPSNKVTEKGKDVELRCDPISGHTALYWYRQSLGQGLEFLIYFQGNSAPDKSGLPSDRFSAERTGGSVSTLTIQRTQQEDSAVYLCASSLGAITGELFFGEGSRLTVL.

The chain couples TRBV6-1 to TRBJ1-1; possibly TRBD1 for D (6 bases). This CDR3 contains 15 residues. Trimming stripped 2 bases from V and 1 base from J, with 11 bases between. The germline V gene has CDR1 MNHNS and CDR2 SASEGT. CDR3 sequence: CASSEPGQRNTEAFF. CDR3 coding DNA: TGTGCCAGCAGTGAACCGGGACAAAGGAACACTGAAGCTTTCTTT.

CDR3: CASSPSLAGGFYNEQFF. For the CDR3, the DNA is TGTGCCAGTAGTCCGTCACTAGCGGGAGGGTTCTACAATGAGCAGTTCTTC. The gene calls are TRBV19 and TRBJ2-1; 13 bases map to TRBD2. CDR1 LNHDA and CDR2 SQIVND come from the germline V gene (reference sequence). This CDR3 region has 17 residues. V trimming: 5 bases; J trimming: 3 bases; junction bases outside the gene matches: 7.

The J gene is TRBJ2-2, the V gene TRBV11-3; TRBD2 matches at 7 bases. The CDR3 has 18 residues. V lost 4 bases, J lost 7 bases, and 18 bases stayed unmatched. Germline V gene lookup returns CDR1 SGHNT and CDR2 YENEEA. The CDR3 is CASSSEGRLAVSNGELFF. The CDR3 DNA follows: TGTGCCAGCAGCTCCGAAGGGCGGCTAGCGGTTTCCAACGGGGAGCTGTTTTTT.

The rearrangement links TRBV5-1 to TRBJ2-2; D remains unclear. Per the germline V gene, CDR1 is SGHRS and CDR2 is YFSETQ. This CDR3 region has 17 residues. Between the trimmed V and J ends, which lost 1 base and 7 bases, there was a span of 20 bases. CDR3 sequence (DNA): TGCGCCAGCAGCTTGTCGGGTCCGGCGTCAGTAATCGGGGAGCTGTTTTTT. Amino acid sequence: CASSLSGPASVIGELFF.

The CDR3 coding sequence is TGTGCCAGCAGCTCTAGAAGCCCCGGGACAGGGTCTTCTAACTATGGCTACACCTTC. It yields the protein CASSSRSPGTGSSNYGYTF. This chain links TRBV7-2 with TRBJ1-2; 9 nucleotides line up with TRBD1. This CDR3 is built from 19 residues. Per germline, CDR1 SGHTA and CDR2 FQGNSA. Germline trimming cut 4 bases from V and 0 bases from J; bases unmatched to any gene: 15.

The J gene is TRBJ1-1, the V gene TRBV4-3, with D possibly being TRBD1 (5 bases). This CDR3 has 14 residues. The germline V and J ends were trimmed by 0 bases and 11 bases, with 16 bases remaining between them. The germline V gene encodes CDR1 LGHNA and CDR2 YSLEER. The CDR3, as DNA: TGCGCCAGCAGCCAAGAGGGGGGACCCAGTAGGGCTTTCTTT. This gives the protein CASSQEGGPSRAFF.